These 7 T cell receptor beta chains were all obtained from the same sample, sequenced in a study of blood T cells in healthy people across ages. Primed by a sample-barcoded 5' primer and a J-beta primer mix, a second PCR proceeded for 7 to 11 cycles. Each CDR3 protein gets one entry after TCRdb re-called the 5' RACE reads with MiXCR. Found here are 920,000 or so distinct CDR3 sequences, 35% to 55% of them singletons; the top ten hold approximately 17%. The sample comprised blood. These receptor sequences come from a woman aged 60 to 75 in good health.

This sequence joins TRBV18 and TRBJ2-7; TRBD1 matches 7 bases. V was clipped by 3 bases and J by 2 bases; unmatched bases: 7. This CDR3 has 15 residues. The germline V gene encodes CDR1 KGHSH and CDR2 LQKENI. The CDR3 region has the DNA TGTGCCAGCTCACCCGGGACAGTGACACCCTACGAGCAGTACTTC. Translating gives CASSPGTVTPYEQYF.

The rearrangement joins TRBV6-5 to TRBJ2-7; TRBD1 agrees at 9 bases. Near its end, the DNA agrees better with TRBJ2-5, so the J call may be wrong. The germline gives CDR1 MNHEY, CDR2 SVGAGI. CDR3 length equals 15 residues. The CDR3 coding sequence is TGTGCCAGCAGGAACTCACAGGGGGCGGGTGAGACCCAGTACTTC. Translating it yields CASRNSQGAGETQYF.

This clonotype was recorded a few times. V and J are TRBV3-1 and TRBJ2-4; D may be TRBD1 (6 bases). The end of the DNA fits TRBJ2-7 better, so the J call may be wrong. The CDR3 runs 15 residues. The germline V gene has CDR1 LGHDT and CDR2 YNNKEL (reference sequence). This CDR3 is CASSQDPPGVYEQYF. The CDR3 DNA follows: TGTGCCAGCAGCCAAGATCCCCCAGGGGTCTACGAGCAGTACTTC.

This chain uses TRBV3-1 with TRBJ2-5, with D possibly being TRBD2 (6 bases). The J call may not be correct, given that the DNA end is closer to TRBJ2-7. Germline CDR1 is LGHDT and CDR2 is YNNKEL (reference sequence). The CDR3 is made up of 18 amino acids. The CDR3 spells CASSQDPSTSYLNYEQYF. CDR3 in DNA: TGTGCCAGCAGCCAAGACCCCTCCACTAGCTACCTTAACTACGAGCAGTACTTC.

Notes on this clonotype: A read error may account for a junction end that differs from germline. The V call is TRBV2, the J call TRBJ2-6, with a weak D call TRBD2 (7 bases). The CDR3 has 16 amino acids. Germline V gives CDR1 SNHLY, CDR2 FYNNEI. The CDR3 reads CVSSEARGPGANVLTF. CDR3 in DNA: TGTGTCAGCAGTGAAGCGCGGGGGCCTGGGGCCAACGTCCTGACTTTC.

The chain uses TRBV28 and TRBJ2-3; D unresolved. Trimming removed 1 base at V and 3 bases at J, with 14 bases between. There are 16 residues in the CDR3. Germline V gene lookup returns CDR1 MDHEN and CDR2 SYDVKM. The CDR3 region is CASSLSNRVVTDTQYF. The CDR3 nucleotides read TGTGCCAGCAGTTTATCGAATAGGGTCGTGACAGATACGCAGTATTTT.

The J gene is TRBJ2-5, the V gene TRBV5-1; 13 nucleotides agree with TRBD2. The ends lost 3 bases at V and 2 bases at J; junction bases unmatched: 1. This CDR3 region has 15 residues. CDR1 SGHRS and CDR2 YFSETQ come from the germline V gene. The CDR3 DNA sequence: TGCGCCAGCAGCTGGGGACTAGCGGGGCAAGAGACCCAGTACTTC. This codes for CASSWGLAGQETQYF.